This entry describes one TCR beta chain. Antigen: not known. The data were obtained in a study of cytomegalovirus exposure and HLA in healthy donors. This CDR3 comprises 15 residues. J was trimmed by 1 base and V by 3 bases; bases with no gene match: 4. Per germline, CDR1 LNHDA and CDR2 SQIVND (reference sequence). It was with 60 Vbeta and 13 Jbeta primers that the PCR ran. Measured with immunoSEQ multiplex PCR; TCRdb has only the in-frame clones, and not every one. This sample has about 130,000 clones, with 80% to 90% found just once. Study findings and constraints: An observed cluster of highly shared sequence variants was recorded as a likely sequencing artifact. Further analysis was carried out later, and it showed several of the most significant clusters appearing linked to common viral pathogens. Within an earlier analysis, most TCR beta V segments proved productive either about 87% or about 30% of the time.

The sequence was collected from a woman between 40 and 55 years old in good health and CMV-seropositive. The chain couples TRBV19 to TRBJ2-7, with 9 positions matching TRBD1. The sample was PBMCs. The CDR3 region is CASSMPTGGSYEQYF. The CDR3 coding sequence is TGTGCCAGTAGTATGCCGACAGGGGGGTCCTACGAGCAGTACTTC.